This T cell receptor beta chain derives from a study of technical replicates of blood from several donors. Germline V CDR1 and CDR2: LNHDA, SQIVND (reference sequence). The CDR3 has 13 amino acids. V shed 3 bases, J shed 6 bases, and the junction held 0 bases outside the gene matches. Profiled with immunoSEQ multiplex PCR; TCRdb holds only in-frame clones, not every one. Of about 81,000 clones detected, about 94% appear once; the ten largest clones hold more than 0.35%. The TCR comes from a human donor in good health. Material for sequencing was T cells isolated from PBMCs. The V gene is TRBV19, the J gene TRBJ1-2; 11 positions agree with TRBD1. CDR3 in amino acids: CASSMGQGDGYTF. CDR3 bases: TGTGCCAGTAGTATGGGACAGGGGGATGGCTACACCTTC. The complete variable domain, with remaining parts taken from reference TRBV19 and TRBJ1-2, reads DGGITQSPKYLFRKEGQNVTLSCEQNLNHDAMYWYRQDPGQGLRLIYYSQIVNDFQKGDIAEGYSVSREKKESFPLTVTSAQKNPTAFYLCASSMGQGDGYTFGSGTRLTVV.